This T cell receptor beta chain came from a study of blood T cell repertoires in COVID-19 (dated by TCRdb to the early 2020s). In terms of the full investigation: Samples covering the acute and convalescent phases of COVID-19 were provided by collaborators in the United States, Italy and Spain. The prospective study material was composed of cDNA or gDNA derived from T cells, B-cell-depleted T cells, or PBMCs. Subjects who had been exposed to COVID-19, were actively infected with it, or had recovered from it provided the deeply sampled blood TCRbeta repertoires that made up the dataset. The repertoires were made available in a free public database intended to serve as a resource for research on the immune response to SARS-CoV-2. The samples were drawn from two sources: the first 160 participants of the ongoing ImmuneRACE study, and 950 to 1,500 subjects contributed by 6 global collaborators. Nearly every sample came with metadata listing a de-identified subject ID, COVID-19 status, age in years and sex. HLA class I and class II types, where available, came from metadata supplied by the sample provider rather than from assay-based typing. Study-wide conclusions, independent of this receptor: The quantity of clinical and demographic metadata differed by source and by participant and was supplied without curation.

TCRbeta CDR3 regions were amplified from genomic DNA using the immunoSEQ Assay, a bias-controlled multiplex PCR. The paper's processing steps were these. The number of nucleated cells in each sample was estimated by amplification of reference gene primers within the assay. To quantify the absolute abundance of each unique TCRbeta CDR3 rearrangement, sequence reads were collapsed and filtered. Productive Simpson clonality was computed per sample as the square root of Simpson's diversity index over productive rearrangements. TCRdb retrieved this table from immuneACCESS and kept in-frame rearrangements only. Not all clones are present; in checked studies, unresolved V genes account for under half, and no reason is known for the remainder. V and J calls and clone size are as listed in that table; D and trimming were resolved from the DNA. In this sample the table shows 65,000 to 75,000 clones, about nine tenths of which occur a single time. Of the sample, around 13% falls within the top ten clones.

Whole blood was collected in K2EDTA tubes by collaborating institutions according to the institutions' own protocols. For TCRbeta analysis, collaborators shipped samples in one of three forms: frozen whole blood, isolated PBMCs, or DNA extracted from either of those sample types. For this clone: Its antigen specificity is not known. Base qualities are not provided; no much larger clone lies one nucleotide away.

From the cysteine up to the phenylalanine, the CDR3 has a length of 11 residues. The DNA shown is the 33-base CDR3, in frame from base 1. V loses 11 bases, J loses 5 bases, and the germline ends lie 10 bases apart. CDR1 and CDR2 are drawn from the germline V gene: ENHRY, SYGVKD. The sample was peripheral blood. The chain employs TRBV10-3 and TRBJ2-4; confidence is insufficient to name the D gene. The TCR sequence derives from a human donor with active COVID-19. The donor label of this sample is uncertain. The CDR3 region has the sequence CAASTENIQYF. The nucleotide sequence reads TGTGCCGCGAGTACTGAAAACATTCAGTACTTC.